The rows below give T cell receptor beta chains drawn from one sample of a study of cytomegalovirus exposure and HLA in healthy donors. Data came from immunoSEQ multiplex PCR; TCRdb stores just in-frame clones and leaves some out. This sample has about 120,000 clones, with about 81% found just once. The material sequenced was PBMCs. These receptors all stem from a man aged 40-49 years in good health and CMV-seronegative. The CDR3 runs from the conserved cysteine through the conserved F or W. The D gene is left open where the match is weak. Clone size is given for some rows only: seen once, a few or many times, or a class if the clone is expanded.

>TRBV7-9|.|.|TRBJ1-5
CASSFDRNQPQHF
TGTGCCAGCAGCTTCGACAGAAATCAGCCCCAGCATTTT
>TRBV6-5|.|.|TRBJ1-4
CASRTGTRSEKLFF
TGTGCCAGCAGGACCGGGACTCGGAGCGAAAAACTGTTTTTT
>TRBV4-2|TRBD2|.|TRBJ2-5
CASSLNPLAVGDPQYF
TGTGCCAGCAGCCTCAACCCTCTAGCGGTAGGGGATCCCCAGTACTTC
>TRBV19|TRBD1|.|TRBJ1-1
CASRQGVMNTEAFF
TGTGCCAGTAGACAGGGGGTTATGAACACTGAAGCTTTCTTT
>TRBV7-2|.|.|TRBJ1-6
CASSLATSSPLHF
TGTGCCAGCAGCTTAGCCACATCTTCACCCCTCCACTTT
>TRBV11-1|TRBD2|.|TRBJ2-7
CASSLASGGAEQYF
TGTGCCAGCAGCTTAGCGTCGGGGGGTGCCGAGCAGTACTTC
>TRBV11-2|TRBD1|.|TRBJ1-2
CASSPGQGALYGYTF
TGTGCCAGCAGCCCAGGACAGGGGGCGCTTTATGGCTACACCTTC
>TRBV5-1|.|once|TRBJ1-4
CASSATGSTNEKLFF
TGCGCCAGCAGCGCCACAGGTTCGACTAATGAAAAACTGTTTTTT
>TRBV7-3|TRBD2|.|TRBJ2-2
CASSPGGGDTGELFF
TGTGCCAGCAGCCCCGGGGGGGGAGACACCGGGGAGCTGTTTTTT
>TRBV10-2|.|.|TRBJ1-2
CASRAAGAVKFYGYTF
TGCGCCAGCAGGGCTGCGGGGGCAGTCAAGTTCTATGGCTACACCTTC
>TRBV6-6|.|.|TRBJ2-2
CASFKAEANTGELFF
TGTGCCAGCTTTAAAGCGGAGGCGAACACCGGGGAGCTGTTTTTT
>TRBV6-1|TRBD1|.|TRBJ1-2
CASRPDRNYYGYTF
TGTGCCAGCAGACCGGACAGGAACTACTATGGCTACACCTTC
>TRBV5-6|.|.|TRBJ1-2
CASSLVGLKDYGYTF
TGTGCCAGCAGCTTGGTGGGGCTGAAGGACTATGGCTACACCTTC
>TRBV6-6|TRBD1|.|TRBJ2-2
CASRGNRGSAGELFF
TGTGCCAGCAGGGGAAACAGGGGCTCCGCCGGGGAGCTGTTTTTT
>TRBV19|TRBD2|.|TRBJ2-7
CASSIAGGGYEQYF
TGTGCCAGTAGTATAGCGGGAGGAGGCTACGAGCAGTACTTC
>TRBV5-1|.|.|TRBJ1-6
CASSPSGDADSPLHF
TGCGCCAGCAGCCCATCAGGGGACGCGGATTCACCCCTCCACTTT
>TRBV18|TRBD1|.|TRBJ1-2
CASSPGTGHYGYTF
TGTGCCAGCTCACCGGGGACAGGGCACTATGGCTACACCTTC
>TRBV10-1|TRBD1|.|TRBJ2-3
CASSPGQGRADTQYF
TGCGCCAGCAGCCCCGGACAGGGTCGAGCAGATACGCAGTATTTT
>TRBV19|.|.|TRBJ2-3
CASSIRRQNPATDTQYF
TGTGCCAGTAGTATCCGCAGACAGAACCCAGCCACAGATACGCAGTATTTT
>TRBV2|.|.|TRBJ2-3
CASSGGWTFTDTQYF
TGTGCCAGCAGCGGGGGTTGGACCTTCACAGATACGCAGTATTTT
>TRBV5-6|TRBD1|.|TRBJ2-7
CASSTTGNYEQYF
TGTGCCAGCAGCACGACAGGGAACTACGAGCAGTACTTC
>TRBV27|.|.|TRBJ2-5
CASSLGSRASKTQYF
TGTGCCAGCAGTTTGGGGAGCCGGGCATCAAAGACCCAGTACTTC
>TRBV6-4|TRBD1|few|TRBJ2-1
CASSDGTGGNEQFF
TGTGCCAGCAGTGACGGGACAGGGGGCAATGAGCAGTTCTTC
>TRBV10-3|TRBD2|.|TRBJ2-7
CAISTGLAGANYEQYF
TGTGCCATCAGTACGGGACTAGCGGGAGCGAACTACGAGCAGTACTTC
>TRBV27|.|.|TRBJ2-4
CASTQGGGANSQYF
TGTGCCAGCACCCAAGGTGGGGGGGCAAACAGTCAGTACTTC
>TRBV4-1|.|.|TRBJ1-4
CASSQAAGLNEKLFF
TGCGCCAGCAGCCAAGCGGCGGGCCTAAATGAAAAACTGTTTTTT
>TRBV11-2|TRBD2|few|TRBJ2-7
CASSRTRESSYEQYF
TGTGCCAGCAGCAGGACTAGGGAAAGCTCCTACGAGCAGTACTTC
>TRBV28|.|.|TRBJ2-1
CASSWPGGGQGLNNEQFF
TGTGCCAGCAGTTGGCCCGGGGGGGGACAGGGATTGAACAATGAGCAGTTCTTC
>TRBV7-9|.|.|TRBJ1-1
CASSLQGLGAFF
TGTGCCAGCAGCCTACAGGGATTAGGAGCTTTCTTT
>TRBV9|.|.|TRBJ1-3
CASSRIQGVAGNTIYF
TGTGCCAGCAGTCGGATACAGGGTGTAGCTGGAAACACCATATATTTT
>TRBV27|TRBD1|.|TRBJ2-2
CASSLSGTGVRELFF
TGTGCCAGCAGTTTATCGGGGACAGGGGTTCGGGAGCTGTTTTTT
>TRBV9|TRBD2|once|TRBJ2-7
CASSPRTSGGYEQYF
TGTGCCAGCAGCCCCCGGACTAGCGGGGGGTACGAGCAGTACTTC
>TRBV11-3|TRBD1|.|TRBJ2-1
CASSPRQGNNEQFF
TGTGCCAGCAGCCCAAGACAGGGGAACAATGAGCAGTTCTTC
>TRBV9|.|.|TRBJ1-1
CASSPQPTNTEAFF
TGTGCCAGCAGCCCCCAACCTACGAACACTGAAGCTTTCTTT
>TRBV7-6|TRBD1|.|TRBJ1-5
CASSQGAGGRNQPQHF
TGTGCCAGCAGCCAAGGAGCAGGGGGCCGCAATCAGCCCCAGCATTTT
>TRBV30|.|.|TRBJ2-7
CASNRASSYEQYF
TGTGCCTCTAATAGGGCTAGCAGCTACGAGCAGTACTTC
>TRBV2|.|.|TRBJ1-1
CASSVSRGNTEAFF
TGTGCCAGCAGTGTCAGCCGCGGGAACACTGAAGCTTTCTTT
>TRBV27|.|.|TRBJ2-4
CASSLSWAARENSQYF
TGTGCCAGCAGTTTATCGTGGGCGGCGAGGGAAAACAGTCAGTACTTC
>TRBV29-1|.|.|TRBJ1-1
CSAGVPEAFF
TGCAGCGCCGGGGTCCCTGAAGCTTTCTTT
>TRBV7-9|.|many|TRBJ1-2
CASSGAYGYTF
TGTGCCAGCAGCGGGGCCTATGGCTACACCTTC
>TRBV5-1|.|.|TRBJ2-7
CASSADQIYEQYF
TGCGCCAGCAGCGCGGATCAGATCTACGAGCAGTACTTC
>TRBV28|.|.|TRBJ2-1
CASSPYFGDYFYNEQFF
TGTGCCAGCAGTCCATATTTCGGAGACTACTTCTACAATGAGCAGTTCTTC
>TRBV7-2|TRBD2|.|TRBJ2-7
CASSLELADSYEQYF
TGTGCCAGCAGCTTGGAACTAGCGGACTCCTACGAGCAGTACTTC
>TRBV2|TRBD1|few|TRBJ2-2
CASTKQGITGELFF
TGTGCCAGTACGAAACAGGGGATCACCGGGGAGCTGTTTTTT
>TRBV7-2|TRBD2|.|TRBJ2-7
CASSYSGGAYEQYF
TGTGCCAGCAGTTATAGCGGGGGGGCCTACGAGCAGTACTTC
>TRBV5-6|TRBD2|.|TRBJ2-3
CASSLGAGTEYTDTQYF
TGTGCCAGCAGCTTGGGAGCGGGGACCGAATACACAGATACGCAGTATTTT
>TRBV4-3|.|.|TRBJ2-7
CASSQDLRDEQYF
TGCGCCAGCAGCCAAGATCTGCGGGACGAGCAGTACTTC
>TRBV2|TRBD1|.|TRBJ1-3
CASSLVGTAGNTIYF
TGTGCCAGCTCGCTAGTGGGGACAGCTGGAAACACCATATATTTT
>TRBV4-3|TRBD2|once|TRBJ2-1
CASSRTLAGAYNEQFF
TGCGCCAGCAGCCGAACACTAGCGGGAGCCTACAATGAGCAGTTCTTC
>TRBV28|.|.|TRBJ1-2
CASSIDRSTWGYTF
TGTGCCAGCAGCATCGACAGGAGCACCTGGGGCTACACCTTC
>TRBV12-5|TRBD1|few|TRBJ2-3
CASGFGTGGADTQYF
TGTGCTAGTGGTTTCGGGACAGGGGGAGCAGATACGCAGTATTTT